This T cell receptor (beta chain) was sequenced in a study of cytomegalovirus exposure and HLA in healthy donors. PCR used 60 Vbeta primers and 13 Jbeta primers. Profiled with immunoSEQ multiplex PCR; TCRdb holds only in-frame clones, not every one. The table lists around 190,000 clones, 80% to 90% of them singletons. CDR1 is SGHTA, CDR2 FQGNSA, per germline. Losses at the gene ends were 1 base for V and 6 bases for J; bases not matched to a gene: 3. This CDR3 is built from 14 residues. Details on this clone: Its antigen is as yet unknown.

Overall study findings and caveats: Across donors, presence/absence analyses took sequencing depth to be roughly uniform. The HLA-A and HLA-B alleles of most subjects were reportedly predicted accurately from TCR beta sequences. The classifier reportedly diagnosed cytomegalovirus status with high specificity and sensitivity. Some 150 TCR beta chains were listed as cytomegalovirus-associated.

Sequenced: PBMCs. The chain couples TRBV7-2 to TRBJ2-7; 10 bases map to TRBD2. The receptor's source is a girl under 10 years old in good health and CMV-seropositive. CDR3 protein: CASSLEGLAAEQYF. The CDR3 bases are TGTGCCAGCAGCTTAGAAGGACTAGCGGCCGAGCAGTACTTC.